These 14 T cell receptor beta chains were all obtained from the same sample, sequenced in a study of PD-1 blockade in classical Hodgkin lymphoma. As for time point: cycle 4 day 1 (C4D1), after 6 weeks of nivolumab. Patients all relapsed after autologous stem cell transplantation, and there was variation in brentuximab vedotin exposure. Clones were read by immunoSEQ multiplex PCR, and TCRdb kept only the in-frame ones, dropping some. This sample has about 23,000 clones; around 89% occur once, and the top ten carry approximately 23%. Here the sequenced sample was peripheral blood mononuclear cells (PBMCs), taken before the fourth cycle of nivolumab. The receptor source for this set is a human donor with classical Hodgkin lymphoma.

This chain joins TRBV4-2 and TRBJ2-2; 8 bases line up with TRBD2. Germline values: CDR1 LGHNA, CDR2 YNFKEQ. The CDR3 has 16 residues. V dropped 0 bases and J dropped 6; count of bases not matched to a gene: 6. DNA for the CDR3: TGTGCCAGCAGCCAAGATAGGCGGGAGGTCTCCGGGGAGCTGTTTTTT. Amino acid sequence: CASSQDRREVSGELFF.

The chain is built from TRBV10-3 and TRBJ2-3, with 8 bases that match TRBD2. CDR3 length: 13 amino acids. In germline, CDR1 is ENHRY, CDR2 SYGVKD. Trimming removed 7 bases from V and 4 bases from J; junction bases left unmatched: 4. This CDR3 is CAINGGGADTQYF. In DNA form, the CDR3 reads TGTGCCATCAACGGGGGGGGCGCAGATACGCAGTATTTT.

This chain uses TRBV7-9 with TRBJ1-4; no clear D. Trimming removed 5 bases at V and 2 bases at J, with 15 bases between. Germline CDR1 and CDR2: SEHNR and FQNEAQ (reference sequence). This CDR3 comprises 16 residues. Here the CDR3 DNA reads TGTGCCAGCAGCCTACCCGGACGGATGACTAATGAAAAACTGTTTTTT. This encodes CASSLPGRMTNEKLFF. Using reference TRBV7-9 and TRBJ1-4 for the parts outside the CDR3, the full variable domain is DTGVSQNPRHKITKRGQNVTFRCDPISEHNRLYWYRQTLGQGPEFLTYFQNEAQLEKSRLLSDRFSAERPKGSFSTLEIQRTEQGDSAMYLCASSLPGRMTNEKLFFGSGTQLSVL.

J is TRBJ2-7 and V is TRBV6-7; D possibly corresponds to TRBD1 (10 bases). TRBV6-7 has ORF status, its function being uncertain. V lost 7 bases and J lost 5, with 30 bases in between. There are 18 residues in the CDR3. In nucleotides, the CDR3 is TGTGCCAGCACCCCCAGGGACAGGGGCTCTAGCGGGGCGGACGAGCAGTACTTC. It is translated as CASTPRDRGSSGADEQYF.

The chain combines TRBV5-1 with TRBJ2-4, with a tentative D call TRBD2 (5 bases). Germline assignment: CDR1 SGHRS and CDR2 YFSETQ. V lost 2 bases and J 2 bases, leaving 11 bases between the germline ends. The CDR3 length is 15 residues. CDR3 sequence: CASSFSGSTKNIQYF. The CDR3 DNA reads as TGCGCCAGCAGCTTCTCGGGGAGTACCAAAAACATTCAGTACTTC.

The chain uses TRBV7-9 and TRBJ2-4; unclear D gene. The V and J ends lost 5 bases and 5 bases respectively, with 10 bases between them. The germline V gene has CDR1 SEHNR and CDR2 FQNEAQ (reference sequence). CDR3 length: 13 amino acids. The CDR3 sequence: CASSGRFQNIQYF. The CDR3 DNA reads as TGTGCCAGCAGCGGCCGGTTCCAAAACATTCAGTACTTC.

The chain employs TRBV30 and TRBJ1-2; D is uncertain. Germline CDR1 is GTSNPN and CDR2 is SVGIG (reference sequence). Trimming cost V 7 bases and J 8 bases, with 11 bases left between them. This CDR3 is built from 10 residues. The CDR3 nucleotides read TGTGCCTATGCTATGGGCGGCTACACCTTC. Translating gives CAYAMGGYTF.

This chain links TRBV2 with TRBJ2-5; the D gene is possibly TRBD1 (6 bases). CDR3 length: 13 residues. V was trimmed by 4 bases and J by 3 bases, leaving 9 bases between them. Per germline, CDR1 SNHLY and CDR2 FYNNEI. CDR3 protein: CASSGQVKETQYF. CDR3 nucleotides: TGTGCCAGCAGTGGACAGGTTAAAGAGACCCAGTACTTC.

The chain has TRBV11-2 and TRBJ2-7; either TRBD1 or TRBD2 may fit D (6 bases each). From germline, CDR1 is SGHAT and CDR2 FQNNGV. This CDR3 has 15 residues. V was pared by 3 bases and J by 3 bases, with 15 bases between. The CDR3: CASSFRGGRNYEQYF. DNA for the CDR3: TGTGCCAGCAGCTTTCGAGGGGGGCGTAACTACGAGCAGTACTTC.

J is TRBJ2-7 and V is TRBV5-1, with D perhaps assigned TRBD1 or TRBD2 (7 bases each). Germline values: CDR1 SGHRS, CDR2 YFSETQ. The CDR3 is 16 residues long. V lost 0 bases to trimming and J lost 2 bases, with 15 bases between them. The CDR3 protein is CASSLVAGGVAYEQYF. The CDR3 DNA reads as TGCGCCAGCAGCTTGGTTGCAGGGGGGGTTGCCTACGAGCAGTACTTC. The entire variable domain, with the rest obtained from reference TRBV5-1 and TRBJ2-7, is as follows: KAGVTQTPRYLIKTRGQQVTLSCSPISGHRSVSWYQQTPGQGLQFLFEYFSETQRNKGNFPGRFSGRQFSNSRSEMNVSTLELGDSALYLCASSLVAGGVAYEQYFGPGTRLTVT.

The chain couples TRBV7-7 to TRBJ2-7, with 13 bases fitting TRBD2. With V trimmed by 5 bases and J by 2 bases, 3 bases remained unmatched. Germline V gene sequence: CDR1 SSHAT, CDR2 FNYEAQ (reference sequence). The CDR3 consists of 15 residues. CDR3 protein: CASSGGLAGTYEQYF. The CDR3 region has the DNA TGTGCCAGCAGCGGGGGACTAGCGGGAACCTACGAGCAGTACTTC.

This chain joins TRBV5-8 and TRBJ1-1; D uncertain. V gave up 1 base and J gave up 5 bases, with 12 bases separating them. The CDR3 loop spans 14 amino acids. The V gene's germline CDR1 is SGHTS and CDR2 YDEGEE. The CDR3 region has the DNA TGTGCCAGCAGCTTGTCAATGTGGGTTACTGAAGCTTTCTTT. It codes for CASSLSMWVTEAFF.

This clone appeared a few times. The rearrangement links TRBV7-8 to TRBJ1-4; no reliable D call. CDR1 is SGHVS, CDR2 FQNEAQ, per germline. The CDR3 is 15 residues long. Trimming removed 2 bases from V and 8 bases from J, with 15 bases in between. CDR3 nucleotide sequence: TGTGCCAGCAGCTTACGATCCCTAGGGCGGGAAAAACTGTTTTTT. Translating gives CASSLRSLGREKLFF.

The chain couples TRBV6-4 to TRBJ2-2; 13 bases map to TRBD2. The trim removed 6 bases at V and 4 bases at J, leaving 2 bases unmatched. This CDR3 has 15 residues. The germline gives CDR1 MRHNA, CDR2 SNTAGT. DNA of the CDR3: TGTGCCAGCAGCCGACTAGCGGGAGGCACCGGGGAGCTGTTTTTT. Translated, it gives CASSRLAGGTGELFF.